This T cell receptor (beta chain) emerged from a study of blood T cell repertoires in COVID-19. At the level of the study: Specimens from acute and convalescent COVID-19 originated in the United States, Italy and Spain.

This CDR3 is 14 amino acids long. In germline, CDR1 is MNHEY, CDR2 SMNVEV (reference sequence). Trimming left V 6 bases short and J 7 bases short, with 15 bases between. Assay: immunoSEQ multiplex PCR; the TCRdb copy retains only in-frame clones and omits some. Of approximately 340,000 clones in the sample, approximately 93% are singletons; the top ten hold about 0.78%. Cohorts were determined from participant-reported clinical history. The chain couples TRBV27 to TRBJ2-2; perhaps TRBD1 as D (6 bases). This sequence was found in a woman in her forties who had been exposed to COVID-19. The sequencing sample was made of PBMCs or T cells enriched from blood (not recorded which). CDR3 nucleotides: TGTGCCAGCAGGAGAACAGGGACCGGCGGGGAGCTGTTTTTT. This codes for CASRRTGTGGELFF.